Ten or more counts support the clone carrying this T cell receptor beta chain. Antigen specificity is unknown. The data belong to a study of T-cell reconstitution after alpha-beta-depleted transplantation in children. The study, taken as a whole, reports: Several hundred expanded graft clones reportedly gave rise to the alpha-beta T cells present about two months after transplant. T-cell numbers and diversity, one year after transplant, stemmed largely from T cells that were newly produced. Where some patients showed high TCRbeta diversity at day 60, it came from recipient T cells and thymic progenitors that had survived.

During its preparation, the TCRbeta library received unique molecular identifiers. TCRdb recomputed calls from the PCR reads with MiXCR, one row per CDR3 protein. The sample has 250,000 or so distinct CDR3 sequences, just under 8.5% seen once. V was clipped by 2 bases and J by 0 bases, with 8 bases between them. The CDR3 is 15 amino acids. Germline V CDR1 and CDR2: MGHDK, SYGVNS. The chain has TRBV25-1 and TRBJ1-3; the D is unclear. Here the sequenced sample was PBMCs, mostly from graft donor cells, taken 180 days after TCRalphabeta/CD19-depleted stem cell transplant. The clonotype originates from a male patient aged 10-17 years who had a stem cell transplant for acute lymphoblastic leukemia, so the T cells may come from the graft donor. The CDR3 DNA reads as TGTGCCAGCAGTGAAGGATCCGCCTCTGGAAACACCATATATTTT. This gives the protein CASSEGSASGNTIYF.